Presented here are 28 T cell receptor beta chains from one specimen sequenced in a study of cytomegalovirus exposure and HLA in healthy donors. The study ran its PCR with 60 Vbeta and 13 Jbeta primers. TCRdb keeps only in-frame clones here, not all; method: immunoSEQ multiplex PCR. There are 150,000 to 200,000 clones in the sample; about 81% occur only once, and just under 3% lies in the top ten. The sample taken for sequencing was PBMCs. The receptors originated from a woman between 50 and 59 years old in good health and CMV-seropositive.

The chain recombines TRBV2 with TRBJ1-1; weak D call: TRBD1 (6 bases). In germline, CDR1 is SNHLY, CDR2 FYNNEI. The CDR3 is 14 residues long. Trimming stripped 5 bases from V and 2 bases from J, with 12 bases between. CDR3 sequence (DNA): TGTGCCAGCAGTACGGGACAACTTAACACTGAAGCTTTCTTT. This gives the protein CASSTGQLNTEAFF. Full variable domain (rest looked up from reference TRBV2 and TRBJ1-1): EPEVTQTPSHQVTQMGQEVILRCVPISNHLYFYWYRQILGQKVEFLVSFYNNEISEKSEIFDDQFSVERPDGSNFTLKIRSTKLEDSAMYFCASSTGQLNTEAFFGQGTRLTVV.

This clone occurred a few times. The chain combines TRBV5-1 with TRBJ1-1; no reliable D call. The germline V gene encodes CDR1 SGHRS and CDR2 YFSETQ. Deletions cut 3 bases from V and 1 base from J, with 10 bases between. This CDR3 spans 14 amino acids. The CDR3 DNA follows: TGCGCCAGCAGCTCGCTCGCAGGGAACACTGAAGCTTTCTTT. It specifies CASSSLAGNTEAFF.

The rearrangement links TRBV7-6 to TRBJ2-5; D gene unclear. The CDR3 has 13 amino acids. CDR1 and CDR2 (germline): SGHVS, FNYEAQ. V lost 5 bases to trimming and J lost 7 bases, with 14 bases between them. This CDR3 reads CASSPVRLGTQYF. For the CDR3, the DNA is TGTGCCAGCAGCCCAGTCCGACTGGGGACCCAGTACTTC.

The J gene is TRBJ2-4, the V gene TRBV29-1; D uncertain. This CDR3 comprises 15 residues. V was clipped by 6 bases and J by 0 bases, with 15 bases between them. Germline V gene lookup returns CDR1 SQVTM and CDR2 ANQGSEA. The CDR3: CSVESTELAKNIQYF. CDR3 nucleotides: TGCAGCGTCGAATCAACAGAGCTAGCCAAAAACATTCAGTACTTC.

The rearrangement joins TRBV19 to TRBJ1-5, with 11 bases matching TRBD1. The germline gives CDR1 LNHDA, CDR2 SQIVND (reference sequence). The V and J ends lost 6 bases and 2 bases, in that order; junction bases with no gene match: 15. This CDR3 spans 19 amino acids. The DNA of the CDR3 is TGTGCCAGTAGCCAGGGGGTCGGACAGGGGGCTGGAGGCAATCAGCCCCAGCATTTT. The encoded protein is CASSQGVGQGAGGNQPQHF.

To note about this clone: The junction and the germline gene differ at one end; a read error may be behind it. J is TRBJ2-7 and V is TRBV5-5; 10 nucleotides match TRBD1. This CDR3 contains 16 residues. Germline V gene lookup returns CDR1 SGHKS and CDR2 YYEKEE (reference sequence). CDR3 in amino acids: CASSLGGTGASYERYF. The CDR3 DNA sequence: TGTGCCAGCAGCTTGGGTGGGACAGGGGCTTCCTACGAGCGGTACTTC.

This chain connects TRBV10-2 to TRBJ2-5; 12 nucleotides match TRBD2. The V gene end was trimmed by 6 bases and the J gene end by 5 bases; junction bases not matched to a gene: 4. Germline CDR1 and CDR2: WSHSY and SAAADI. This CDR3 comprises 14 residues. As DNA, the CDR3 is TGCGCCAGCAGCGAGGGACTAGCGGGTGAGACCCAGTACTTC. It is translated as CASSEGLAGETQYF.

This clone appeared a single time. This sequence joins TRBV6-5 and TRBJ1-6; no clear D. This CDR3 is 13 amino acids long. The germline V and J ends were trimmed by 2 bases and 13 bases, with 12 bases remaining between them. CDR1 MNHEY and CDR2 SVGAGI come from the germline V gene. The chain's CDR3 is CASSYHSDFPLHF. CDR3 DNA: TGTGCCAGCAGTTACCACTCCGATTTCCCCCTCCACTTT.

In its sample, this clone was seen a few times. The DNA for the CDR3 is TGTGCCAGCAGTGAACAAGGAATACAGGGGGGGACCCAGTACTTC. This translates into CASSEQGIQGGTQYF. This rearrangement joins TRBV6-1 to TRBJ2-5, with 8 nucleotides matching TRBD1. Germline assignment: CDR1 MNHNS and CDR2 SASEGT. The CDR3 is 15 residues long. Trimming removed 2 bases from V and 7 bases from J; junction bases left unmatched: 9.

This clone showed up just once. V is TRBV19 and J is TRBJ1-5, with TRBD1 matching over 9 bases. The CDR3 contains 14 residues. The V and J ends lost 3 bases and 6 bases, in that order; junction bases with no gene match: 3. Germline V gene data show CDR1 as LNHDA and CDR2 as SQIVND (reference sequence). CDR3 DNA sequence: TGTGCCAGTAGTATGAACAGGGGGCGTCAGCCCCAGCATTTT. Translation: CASSMNRGRQPQHF.

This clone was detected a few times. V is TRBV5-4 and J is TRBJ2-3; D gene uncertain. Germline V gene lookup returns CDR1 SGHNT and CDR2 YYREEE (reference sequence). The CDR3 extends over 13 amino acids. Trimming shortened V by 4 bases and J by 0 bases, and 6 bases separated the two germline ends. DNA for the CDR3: TGTGCCAGCAGCCCCAGTAGCACAGATACGCAGTATTTT. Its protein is CASSPSSTDTQYF.

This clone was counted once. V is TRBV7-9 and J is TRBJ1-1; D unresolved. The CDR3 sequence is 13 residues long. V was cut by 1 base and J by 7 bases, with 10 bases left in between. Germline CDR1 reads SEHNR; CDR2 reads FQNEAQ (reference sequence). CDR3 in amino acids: CASSLGGYGEAFF. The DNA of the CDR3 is TGTGCCAGCAGCTTAGGAGGATATGGTGAAGCTTTCTTT.

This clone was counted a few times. The CDR3 spells CASSVASGGANEQFF. The CDR3 coding sequence is TGTGCCAGCAGCGTAGCTAGCGGGGGGGCAAATGAGCAGTTCTTC. This rearrangement joins TRBV9 to TRBJ2-1, with 12 nucleotides matching TRBD2. CDR1 and CDR2 (germline): SGDLS, YYNGEE. The CDR3 length is 15 residues. V shed 0 bases, J shed 7 bases, and the junction held 2 bases outside the gene matches. Variable domain in full (rest from reference TRBV9 and TRBJ2-1): DSGVTQTPKHLITATGQRVTLRCSPRSGDLSVYWYQQSLDQGLQFLIQYYNGEERAKGNILERFSAQQFPDLHSELNLSSLELGDSALYFCASSVASGGANEQFFGPGTRLTVL.

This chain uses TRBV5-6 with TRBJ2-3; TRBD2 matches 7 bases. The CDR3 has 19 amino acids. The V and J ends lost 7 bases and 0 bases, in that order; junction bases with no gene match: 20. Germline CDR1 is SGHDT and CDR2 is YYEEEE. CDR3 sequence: CASSRWAGVRRTSTDTQYF. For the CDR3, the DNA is TGTGCCAGCTCGCGGTGGGCGGGGGTCCGGCGTACGAGCACAGATACGCAGTATTTT. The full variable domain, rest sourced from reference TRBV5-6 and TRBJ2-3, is DAGVTQSPTHLIKTRGQQVTLRCSPKSGHDTVSWYQQALGQGPQFIFQYYEEEERQRGNFPDRFSGHQFPNYSSELNVNALLLGDSALYLCASSRWAGVRRTSTDTQYFGPGTRLTVL.

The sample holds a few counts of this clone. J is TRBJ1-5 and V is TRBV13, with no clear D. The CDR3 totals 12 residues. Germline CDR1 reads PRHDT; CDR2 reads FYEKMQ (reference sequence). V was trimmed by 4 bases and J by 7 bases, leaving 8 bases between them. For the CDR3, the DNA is TGTGCCAGCAGCTCGCGGAACCAGCCCCAGCATTTT. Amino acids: CASSSRNQPQHF.

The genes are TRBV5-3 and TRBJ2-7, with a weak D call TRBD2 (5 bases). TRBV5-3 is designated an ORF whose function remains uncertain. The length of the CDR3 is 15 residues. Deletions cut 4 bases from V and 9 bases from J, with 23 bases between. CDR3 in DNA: TGTGCCAGAAGCCCCCCGGGAAGGTCGGCTATTCGGCAGTACTTC. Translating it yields CARSPPGRSAIRQYF.

The CDR3 loop is CASSHRDRGMATNEKLFF. DNA of the CDR3: TGTGCCAGTAGCCACCGTGACAGGGGGATGGCAACTAATGAAAAACTGTTTTTT. The V call is TRBV19, the J call TRBJ1-4; 9 bases are shared with TRBD1. The CDR3 covers 18 residues. Germline assignment: CDR1 LNHDA and CDR2 SQIVND (reference sequence). V lost 6 bases to trimming and J lost 0 bases; unmatched junction nucleotides: 11. Drawing the rest from reference TRBV19 and TRBJ1-4, the complete variable domain is DGGITQSPKYLFRKEGQNVTLSCEQNLNHDAMYWYRQDPGQGLRLIYYSQIVNDFQKGDIAEGYSVSREKKESFPLTVTSAQKNPTAFYLCASSHRDRGMATNEKLFFGSGTQLSVL.

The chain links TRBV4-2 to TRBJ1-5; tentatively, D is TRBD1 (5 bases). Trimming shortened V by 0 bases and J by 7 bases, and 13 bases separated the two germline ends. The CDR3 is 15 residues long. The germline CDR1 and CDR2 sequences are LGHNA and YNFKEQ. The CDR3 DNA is TGTGCCAGCAGCCAAGATGGGGCAGGGCGGCAGCCCCAGCATTTT. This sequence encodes CASSQDGAGRQPQHF.

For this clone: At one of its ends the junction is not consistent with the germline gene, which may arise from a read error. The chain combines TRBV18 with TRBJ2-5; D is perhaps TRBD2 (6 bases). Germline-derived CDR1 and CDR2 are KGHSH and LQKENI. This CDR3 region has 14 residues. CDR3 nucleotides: TGTGCCAGCTCATCACCCCGGGAGCCGGAGACCCAGTACTTC. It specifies CASSSPREPETQYF.

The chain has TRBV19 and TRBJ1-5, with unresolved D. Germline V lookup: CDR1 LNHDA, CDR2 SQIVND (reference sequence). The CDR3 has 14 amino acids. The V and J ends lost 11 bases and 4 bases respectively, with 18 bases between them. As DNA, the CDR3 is TGTGCCTCCCAGCCCCGGGAGAAAAATCAGCCCCAGCATTTT. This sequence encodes CASQPREKNQPQHF.

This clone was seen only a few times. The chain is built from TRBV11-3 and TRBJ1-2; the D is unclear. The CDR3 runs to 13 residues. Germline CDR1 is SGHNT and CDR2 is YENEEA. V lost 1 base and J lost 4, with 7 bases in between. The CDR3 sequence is CASSLGAGYGYTF. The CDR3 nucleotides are TGTGCCAGCAGCTTAGGAGCTGGCTATGGCTACACCTTC.

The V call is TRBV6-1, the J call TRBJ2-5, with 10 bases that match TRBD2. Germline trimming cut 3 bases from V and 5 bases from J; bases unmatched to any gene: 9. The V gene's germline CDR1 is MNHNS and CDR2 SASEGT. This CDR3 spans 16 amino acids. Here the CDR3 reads CASSEGSGGLGETQYF. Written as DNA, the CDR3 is TGTGCCAGCAGTGAGGGTAGCGGGGGGCTCGGTGAGACCCAGTACTTC.

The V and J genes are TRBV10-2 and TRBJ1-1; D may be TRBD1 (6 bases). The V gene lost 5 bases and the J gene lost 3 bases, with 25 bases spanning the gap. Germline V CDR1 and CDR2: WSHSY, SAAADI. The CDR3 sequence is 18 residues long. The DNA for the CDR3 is TGCGCCAGCAGTAAGAAGGGCACCGGGACATACTCCTACACTGAAGCTTTCTTT. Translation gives CASSKKGTGTYSYTEAFF.

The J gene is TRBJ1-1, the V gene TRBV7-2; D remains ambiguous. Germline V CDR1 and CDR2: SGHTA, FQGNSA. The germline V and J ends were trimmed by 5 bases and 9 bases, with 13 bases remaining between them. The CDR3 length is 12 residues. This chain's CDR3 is CASSLTGSKAFF. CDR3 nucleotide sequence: TGTGCCAGCAGCCTCACCGGGAGTAAAGCTTTCTTT.

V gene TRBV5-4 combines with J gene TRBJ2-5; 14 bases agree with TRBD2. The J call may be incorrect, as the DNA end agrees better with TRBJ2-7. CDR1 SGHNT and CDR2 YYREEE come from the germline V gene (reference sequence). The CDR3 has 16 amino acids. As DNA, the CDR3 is TGTGCCAGCAGCCAGACGGGACTAGCGGGGGCTGACGAGCAGTACTTC. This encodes CASSQTGLAGADEQYF.

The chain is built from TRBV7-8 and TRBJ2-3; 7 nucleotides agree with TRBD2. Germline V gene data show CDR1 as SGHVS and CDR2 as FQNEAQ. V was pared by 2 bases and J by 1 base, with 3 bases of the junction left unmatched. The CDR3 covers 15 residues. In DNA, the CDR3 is TGTGCCAGCAGCTTAAATCGGGGGGGCACAGATACGCAGTATTTT. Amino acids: CASSLNRGGTDTQYF.

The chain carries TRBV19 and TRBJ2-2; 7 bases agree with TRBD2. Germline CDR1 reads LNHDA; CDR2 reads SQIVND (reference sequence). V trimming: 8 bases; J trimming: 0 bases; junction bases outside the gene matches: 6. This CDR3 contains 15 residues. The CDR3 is CASETSRSNTGELFF. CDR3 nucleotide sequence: TGTGCCAGTGAGACTAGCCGATCGAACACCGGGGAGCTGTTTTTT.

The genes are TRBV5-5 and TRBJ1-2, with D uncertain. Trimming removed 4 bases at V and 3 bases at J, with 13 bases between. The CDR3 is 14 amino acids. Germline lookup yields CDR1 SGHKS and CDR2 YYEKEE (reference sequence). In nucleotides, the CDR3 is TGTGCCAGCAGCCCGGCCCTCGGGGACTATGGCTACACCTTC. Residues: CASSPALGDYGYTF.